Listed here are 23 T cell receptor beta chains from one sample, sequenced in a study of tumor T cells in aggressive B-cell lymphoma. The data were produced by immunoSEQ multiplex PCR, yet TCRdb's version contains in-frame clones alone and is incomplete. This repertoire shows around 6,100 clones, roughly 88% found once; its top ten account for about 3.1%. Sequences were obtained from tumor tissue. These receptors were collected from an adult with diffuse large B cell lymphoma. Some clones in this sample may be carry-over from other donors' samples.

This clone came up once. The chain couples TRBV27 to TRBJ1-6; TRBD1 matches 7 bases. The CDR3 loop spans 19 amino acids. Germline V gene lookup returns CDR1 MNHEY and CDR2 SMNVEV (reference sequence). V shed 2 bases, J shed 5 bases, and the junction held 15 bases outside the gene matches. CDR3: CASSLAGRGRPINNSPLHF. CDR3 bases: TGTGCCAGCAGTTTAGCCGGGAGGGGGCGACCCATCAATAATTCACCCCTCCACTTT.

The rearrangement links TRBV2 to TRBJ2-1; a weak D match, TRBD2 (7 bases). V was pared by 4 bases and J by 4 bases, with 14 bases between. The germline V gene has CDR1 SNHLY and CDR2 FYNNEI. This CDR3 comprises 15 residues. CDR3 residues: CASSAGGGQYNEQFF. CDR3 coding DNA: TGTGCCAGCAGTGCTGGCGGGGGCCAATACAATGAGCAGTTCTTC.

The chain carries TRBV7-2 and TRBJ2-5; D not certain. Trimming shortened V by 5 bases and J by 2 bases, and 12 bases separated the two germline ends. The germline CDR1 and CDR2 sequences are SGHTA and FQGNSA. The CDR3 has 14 amino acids. In DNA form, the CDR3 reads TGTGCCAGCAGCCCGATCCTACCACAAGAGACCCAGTACTTC. Translated, it gives CASSPILPQETQYF.

The CDR3 coding sequence is TGTGCCAGCAGCTCGGGACAGTACACAGATACGCAGTATTTT. Translating it yields CASSSGQYTDTQYF. The J gene is TRBJ2-3, the V gene TRBV7-2; 7 bases line up with TRBD1. Germline V CDR1 and CDR2: SGHTA, FQGNSA. The V and J ends lost 4 bases and 2 bases, in that order; junction bases with no gene match: 3. The CDR3 has 14 residues. The whole variable domain, remainder taken from reference TRBV7-2 and TRBJ2-3, is GAGVSQSPSNKVTEKGKDVELRCDPISGHTALYWYRQSLGQGLEFLIYFQGNSAPDKSGLPSDRFSAERTGGSVSTLTIQRTQQEDSAVYLCASSSGQYTDTQYFGPGTRLTVL.

The V gene is TRBV7-9, the J gene TRBJ2-3; D may be TRBD1 (6 bases). This CDR3 has 14 amino acids. V was trimmed by 7 bases and J by 1 base, leaving 12 bases between them. Germline values: CDR1 SEHNR, CDR2 FQNEAQ (reference sequence). The CDR3 protein is CASTRQEGTDTQYF. The CDR3 region has the DNA TGTGCCAGCACCCGACAGGAGGGCACAGATACGCAGTATTTT.

This chain joins TRBV9 and TRBJ2-7; 9 bases match TRBD2. The CDR3 runs to 15 residues. V shed 4 bases and J 1 base; nucleotides not matched to a gene: 6. Germline lookup yields CDR1 SGDLS and CDR2 YYNGEE. CDR3: CASSPQTSGSYEQYF. CDR3 nucleotides: TGTGCCAGCAGCCCCCAAACTAGCGGGTCCTACGAGCAGTACTTC.

The rearrangement links TRBV6-6 to TRBJ2-7; 7 positions match TRBD1. The CDR3 runs 16 residues. Germline V gives CDR1 MNHNY, CDR2 SVGAGI (reference sequence). The V gene end was trimmed by 6 bases and the J gene end by 3 bases; junction bases not matched to a gene: 14. In DNA, the CDR3 is TGTGCCAGCAGACGATTAGGACAGGATAGCGACTACGAGCAGTACTTC. This encodes CASRRLGQDSDYEQYF.

The V gene is TRBV7-3, the J gene TRBJ2-2, with TRBD2 matching over 8 bases. The CDR3 extends over 16 amino acids. CDR1 is SGHTA, CDR2 FQGTGA, per germline. V was pared by 4 bases and J by 5 bases, with 9 bases of the junction left unmatched. The CDR3 here is CASSYLSGGLTGELFF. The CDR3 DNA follows: TGTGCCAGCAGCTACCTGTCGGGGGGGCTAACCGGGGAGCTGTTTTTT.

V usage is TRBV7-9 and J usage is TRBJ1-6; D call uncertain. The CDR3 is 12 amino acids. CDR1 is SEHNR, CDR2 FQNEAQ, per germline (reference sequence). V lost 3 bases to trimming and J lost 14 bases, with 11 bases between them. The CDR3 region has the DNA TGTGCCAGCAGCTTGGCCCTCGAAGCCCTCCACTTT. Translation: CASSLALEALHF.

The chain recombines TRBV4-3 with TRBJ1-1; 7 bases map to TRBD1. The J segment lost 6 bases and the V segment lost 1 base, leaving 20 bases of the junction unmatched. From germline, CDR1 is LGHNA and CDR2 YSLEER. The CDR3 runs 19 residues. The CDR3 spells CASSQGITGDAPQTSEAFF. The CDR3 DNA sequence: TGCGCCAGCAGCCAAGGGATCACAGGGGACGCCCCCCAAACGTCTGAAGCTTTCTTT.

The chain couples TRBV7-9 to TRBJ1-2, with TRBD1 matching 8 bases. CDR3 length equals 17 residues. Germline V lookup: CDR1 SEHNR, CDR2 FQNEAQ (reference sequence). The trim removed 4 bases at V and 2 bases at J, leaving 12 bases unmatched. The CDR3 protein is CASSSHRGEKLNYGYTF. The DNA for the CDR3 is TGTGCCAGCAGCTCTCACAGGGGGGAAAAACTAAACTATGGCTACACCTTC.

The V gene is TRBV7-2, the J gene TRBJ2-3; perhaps TRBD2 as D (6 bases). Between the trimmed V and J ends, which lost 1 base and 4 bases, there was a span of 15 bases. Germline lookup yields CDR1 SGHTA and CDR2 FQGNSA. The CDR3 has 16 amino acids. The CDR3 spells CASSLGFASAADTQYF. The CDR3 region has the DNA TGTGCCAGCAGCTTAGGCTTCGCTAGCGCGGCAGATACGCAGTATTTT.

V gene TRBV7-6 combines with J gene TRBJ1-6; tentative D call: TRBD1 (6 bases). The CDR3 runs 14 residues. Germline CDR1 SGHVS, CDR2 FNYEAQ. V lost 4 bases and J 7 bases, leaving 11 bases between the germline ends. CDR3 residues: CASSSGGANSPLHF. The CDR3 DNA sequence: TGTGCCAGCAGCTCGGGGGGCGCGAATTCACCCCTCCACTTT.

This chain links TRBV18 with TRBJ2-2, with TRBD1 matching 8 bases. This CDR3 comprises 15 residues. The germline CDR1 and CDR2 sequences are KGHSH and LQKENI. With 4 bases clipped from V and 4 bases from J, the junction kept 5 bases outside the gene matches. The chain's CDR3 is CASSQGQGGTGELFF. The DNA for the CDR3 is TGTGCCAGCTCACAAGGACAGGGAGGCACCGGGGAGCTGTTTTTT. Full variable domain (missing parts from reference TRBV18 and TRBJ2-2): NAGVMQNPRHLVRRRGQEARLRCSPMKGHSHVYWYRQLPEEGLKFMVYLQKENIIDESGMPKERFSAEFPKEGPSILRIQQVVRGDSAAYFCASSQGQGGTGELFFGEGSRLTVL.

CDR3 protein: CASSLPLAGGTDTQYF. Here the CDR3 DNA reads TGCGCCAGCAGCTTGCCCCTAGCGGGAGGGACAGATACGCAGTATTTT. This chain connects TRBV5-1 to TRBJ2-3; TRBD2 matches 12 bases. V was clipped by 1 base and J by 3 bases; unmatched bases: 3. CDR1 is SGHRS and CDR2 is YFSETQ in the germline V gene. There are 16 residues in the CDR3.

The J gene is TRBJ2-2, the V gene TRBV5-6; 11 bases align to TRBD2. The CDR3 runs to 16 residues. Germline V lookup: CDR1 SGHDT, CDR2 YYEEEE. Germline trimming cut 5 bases from V and 3 bases from J; bases unmatched to any gene: 6. Here the CDR3 reads CASSPTSGTYTGELFF. The CDR3 DNA is TGTGCCAGCAGTCCGACTAGCGGGACTTACACCGGGGAGCTGTTTTTT. Combining the CDR3 with reference TRBV5-6 and TRBJ2-2 gives the whole variable domain DAGVTQSPTHLIKTRGQQVTLRCSPKSGHDTVSWYQQALGQGPQFIFQYYEEEERQRGNFPDRFSGHQFPNYSSELNVNALLLGDSALYLCASSPTSGTYTGELFFGEGSRLTVL.

The chain joins TRBV27 to TRBJ1-6, with 7 bases lining up with TRBD1. Germline CDR1 MNHEY, CDR2 SMNVEV (reference sequence). After removal of 6 bases from V and 6 bases from J, the junction contained 5 bases not matched to a gene. CDR3 length: 14 residues. CDR3 nucleotide sequence: TGTGCCAGCAGCCGCTGGGACAGTAATTCACCCCTCCACTTT. Its protein product is CASSRWDSNSPLHF.

The rearrangement joins TRBV5-1 to TRBJ2-5; a weak D match, TRBD2 (6 bases). This CDR3 spans 16 amino acids. Germline loops: CDR1 SGHRS, CDR2 YFSETQ. Trimming pared 4 bases from V and 0 bases from J, leaving 16 bases between. The CDR3 spells CASSPDRRVYQETQYF. The DNA of the CDR3 is TGCGCCAGCAGCCCGGATCGGAGGGTATACCAAGAGACCCAGTACTTC.

The genes are TRBV5-1 and TRBJ2-5, with D unclear. The assigned J gene may be wrong: the sequence end matches TRBJ2-7 better. Germline V gene data show CDR1 as SGHRS and CDR2 as YFSETQ. The CDR3 loop spans 14 amino acids. The DNA for the CDR3 is TGCGCCAGCAGCTTGGAAGCTAGCTCCTACGAGCAGTACTTC. Its protein product is CASSLEASSYEQYF.

The chain combines TRBV29-1 with TRBJ2-3; no clear D gene. V was clipped by 3 bases and J by 0 bases, with 4 bases between them. The V gene's germline CDR1 is SQVTM and CDR2 ANQGSEA. This CDR3 comprises 12 residues. The DNA of the CDR3 is TGCAGCGTTGACTACAGCACAGATACGCAGTATTTT. Protein product: CSVDYSTDTQYF.

CDR3 amino acids: CASSKGAGGLTDTQYF. CDR3 DNA: TGTGCCAGTAGTAAAGGAGCGGGAGGATTAACAGATACGCAGTATTTT. This chain joins TRBV19 and TRBJ2-3; 9 bases are shared with TRBD2. Germline CDR1 and CDR2: LNHDA and SQIVND (reference sequence). J lost 3 bases, V lost 4 bases, and 8 bases had no gene match. The CDR3 totals 16 residues.

The chain is built from TRBV18 and TRBJ2-7; possible D gene TRBD1, 6 bases. CDR1 and CDR2 from the germline V gene are KGHSH and LQKENI. The CDR3 spans 15 residues. V lost 5 bases and J 6 bases, leaving 20 bases between the germline ends. The CDR3 loop reads CASSVAGGVLSEQYF. The CDR3 region has the DNA TGTGCCAGCTCAGTGGCTGGGGGCGTTCTATCCGAGCAGTACTTC.

The chain links TRBV7-9 to TRBJ2-5, with a tentative D call TRBD1 (6 bases). TRBJ2-7 matches the DNA end more closely, so the J call is doubtful. The CDR3 length is 12 residues. Germline V CDR1 and CDR2: SEHNR, FQNEAQ (reference sequence). This chain's CDR3 is CASRLRGSEQYF. CDR3 nucleotide sequence: TGTGCCAGCCGACTTAGGGGGTCCGAGCAGTACTTC.